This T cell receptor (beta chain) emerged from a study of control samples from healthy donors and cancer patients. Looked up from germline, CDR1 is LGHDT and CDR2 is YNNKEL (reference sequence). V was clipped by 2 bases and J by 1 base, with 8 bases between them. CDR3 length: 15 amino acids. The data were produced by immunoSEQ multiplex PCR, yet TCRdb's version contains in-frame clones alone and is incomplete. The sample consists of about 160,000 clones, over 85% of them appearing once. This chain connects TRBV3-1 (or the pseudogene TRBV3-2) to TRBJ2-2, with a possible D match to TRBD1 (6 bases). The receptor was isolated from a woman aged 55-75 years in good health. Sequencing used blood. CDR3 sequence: CASSQIQGNTGELFF. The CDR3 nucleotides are TGTGCCAGCAGCCAAATACAGGGGAACACCGGGGAGCTGTTTTTT.